These 28 T cell receptor beta chains were all obtained from the same sample, sequenced in a study of T-cell memory formation after mild COVID-19. TCRdb redid the calling of the 5' RACE reads with MiXCR, one entry per CDR3 protein. Among tens of thousands of distinct CDR3 sequences listed, 25% to 30% were seen once. The sequencing input was PBMCs or a T cell subset sorted from them (not recorded which). All receptors derive from a young man who had mild COVID-19 (a few samples of this study predate the infection). Cell type and time point are not known.

The chain is built from TRBV6-6 and TRBJ1-2; 8 bases agree with TRBD1. The CDR3 has 14 amino acids. J lost 7 bases, V lost 2 bases, and 6 bases had no gene match. The V gene's germline CDR1 is MNHNY and CDR2 SVGAGI (reference sequence). The chain's CDR3 is CASSYPGQDGGYTF. Here the CDR3 DNA reads TGTGCCAGCAGTTACCCGGGACAGGATGGTGGCTACACCTTC.

This clonotype turned up a few times. The chain employs TRBV5-1 and TRBJ2-5; D gene uncertain. The CDR3 totals 15 residues. The V end lost 4 bases, the J end lost 4 bases, and 17 bases lay between the germline ends. Germline loops: CDR1 SGHRS, CDR2 YFSETQ. CDR3: CASSENPGRPETQYF. CDR3 bases: TGCGCCAGCAGCGAGAACCCAGGACGACCAGAGACCCAGTACTTC.

The gene calls are TRBV11-3 and TRBJ2-3; possibly TRBD2 for D (6 bases). Trimming removed 2 bases at V and 4 bases at J, with 10 bases between. The CDR3 is made up of 14 amino acids. The germline gives CDR1 SGHNT, CDR2 YENEEA. The CDR3, as DNA: TGTGCCAGCAGCTTAAGGGACTCCCCAGATACGCAGTATTTT. This translates into CASSLRDSPDTQYF.

The chain is built from TRBV4-3 and TRBJ2-2; perhaps D is TRBD1 or TRBD2 (6 bases each). The CDR3 loop spans 15 amino acids. CDR1 and CDR2 (germline): LGHNA, YSLEER. The ends were cut back, 0 bases at V and 5 bases at J, with 10 bases in the middle. The CDR3 is CASSQDWGATGELFF. Here the CDR3 DNA reads TGCGCCAGCAGCCAAGATTGGGGGGCGACCGGGGAGCTGTTTTTT.

This clonotype has just a few counts. The rearrangement uses TRBV29-1 and TRBJ2-7, with TRBD1 identical over 7 bases. Looked up from germline, CDR1 is SQVTM and CDR2 is ANQGSEA. The CDR3 extends over 13 amino acids. The trim removed 6 bases at V and 1 base at J, leaving 6 bases unmatched. The DNA of the CDR3 is TGCAGCGTAGCGACAGGGAGTTCCTACGAGCAGTACTTC. Translated: CSVATGSSYEQYF.

This clonotype was seen a handful of times. This sequence joins TRBV5-1 and TRBJ2-1, with 15 bases aligning to TRBD2. The germline gives CDR1 SGHRS, CDR2 YFSETQ. Germline trimming cut 4 bases from V and 5 bases from J; bases unmatched to any gene: 4. The CDR3 totals 16 residues. The chain's CDR3 is CASSRWTSGGDNEQFF. CDR3 nucleotide sequence: TGCGCCAGCAGCAGATGGACTAGCGGGGGGGACAATGAGCAGTTCTTC.

This clonotype showed up just a few times. The chain combines TRBV7-6 with TRBJ2-1; no definite D call. The V gene's germline CDR1 is SGHVS and CDR2 FNYEAQ. This CDR3 contains 15 residues. V was clipped by 8 bases and J by 5 bases, with 19 bases between them. Here the CDR3 DNA reads TGTGCCAGCGTCGCCATGGGCGCCCTAGACAATGAGCAGTTCTTC. The encoded protein is CASVAMGALDNEQFF.

This clonotype was recorded a few times. This chain connects TRBV7-6 to TRBJ2-5, with a tentative D call TRBD2 (6 bases). Germline CDR1 SGHVS, CDR2 FNYEAQ. This CDR3 comprises 14 residues. V lost 5 bases to trimming and J lost 5 bases, with 15 bases between them. The CDR3 loop reads CASSQRLVRETQYF. CDR3 coding DNA: TGTGCCAGCAGCCAGAGACTAGTCCGGGAGACCCAGTACTTC.

CDR3 in DNA: TGTGCCAGCACCCACGGGGGGAGTGAAGCTTTCTTT. Translated: CASTHGGSEAFF. The chain combines TRBV6-2 or TRBV6-3 with TRBJ1-1; D might be TRBD1 (5 bases). The CDR3 runs to 12 residues. Germline V gene sequence: CDR1 MNHEY, CDR2 SVGEGT. V was pared by 7 bases and J by 7 bases, with 13 bases between.

This clonotype came up a few times. The chain uses TRBV7-3 and TRBJ2-1, with D perhaps matching TRBD2 (6 bases). Looked up from germline, CDR1 is SGHTA and CDR2 is FQGTGA. The length of the CDR3 is 15 residues. The V end lost 4 bases, the J end lost 6 bases, and 16 bases lay between the germline ends. The CDR3, as DNA: TGTGCCAGCAGCTCAGACGGAGCGGGTGGCAATGAGCAGTTCTTC. Its protein product is CASSSDGAGGNEQFF.

This clonotype has more than one count but fewer than ten. The chain is built from TRBV29-1 and TRBJ1-2; D unresolved. This CDR3 region has 13 residues. CDR1 is SQVTM and CDR2 is ANQGSEA in the germline V gene. Trimming stripped 2 bases from V and 3 bases from J, with 10 bases between. CDR3 in DNA: TGCAGCGTTGAAAAGTACAGAGACTATGGCTACACCTTC. Protein sequence: CSVEKYRDYGYTF.

The gene calls are TRBV7-9 and TRBJ2-7; D assignment may be TRBD1 or TRBD2 (5 bases each). With 7 bases removed from V and 3 bases from J, the gap between germline ends came to 13 bases. This CDR3 has 13 residues. The V gene's germline CDR1 is SEHNR and CDR2 FQNEAQ (reference sequence). The CDR3 sequence is CASTPVGDYEQYF. The CDR3, as DNA: TGTGCCAGCACCCCCGTGGGGGACTACGAGCAGTACTTC.

This chain links TRBV20-1 with TRBJ2-7; TRBD2 matches at 7 bases. Per germline, CDR1 DFQATT and CDR2 SNEGSKA (reference sequence). This CDR3 region has 16 residues. The V segment lost 5 bases and the J segment 3 bases; nucleotides outside the gene matches: 16. The CDR3 nucleotides are TGCAGTGCTGGTTCCCTCGATAAGCGGGGTTACTACGAGCAGTACTTC. It is translated as CSAGSLDKRGYYEQYF.

This clonotype has only a few counts. The chain links TRBV27 to TRBJ2-3, with D unresolved. With 5 bases removed from V and 2 bases from J, the gap between germline ends came to 11 bases. Germline-derived CDR1 and CDR2 are MNHEY and SMNVEV (reference sequence). The CDR3 sequence is 14 residues long. CDR3 in DNA: TGTGCCAGCAGTCCCCTAGGCGCCACAGATACGCAGTATTTT. Amino acids: CASSPLGATDTQYF.

Here the CDR3 DNA reads TGTGCCAGCAGCCGCGACAGCCGTCTCACAGATACGCAGTATTTT. Its translation: CASSRDSRLTDTQYF. V gene TRBV3-1 combines with J gene TRBJ2-3, with a tentative D call TRBD1 (5 bases). This CDR3 has 15 amino acids. Germline CDR1 reads LGHDT; CDR2 reads YNNKEL (reference sequence). The V end lost 4 bases, the J end lost 2 bases, and 13 bases lay between the germline ends.

This clonotype was seen a handful of times. The rearrangement links TRBV6-5 to TRBJ2-7; D gene ambiguous. The CDR3 extends over 13 amino acids. V was trimmed by 4 bases and J by 2 bases, leaving 9 bases between them. CDR1 MNHEY and CDR2 SVGAGI come from the germline V gene. The CDR3 spells CASSSSSPYEQYF. The CDR3 nucleotides are TGTGCCAGCAGTTCATCCAGCCCCTACGAGCAGTACTTC.

This chain connects TRBV5-1 to TRBJ2-2, with unresolved D. The V gene's germline CDR1 is SGHRS and CDR2 YFSETQ. The V end was cut by 6 bases, the J end by 1 base, with 7 bases between. This CDR3 spans 13 amino acids. CDR3 in amino acids: CASITENTGELFF. The CDR3 region has the DNA TGCGCCAGCATAACAGAGAACACCGGGGAGCTGTTTTTT.

The V gene is TRBV4-2, the J gene TRBJ1-1; no reliable D call. The CDR3 covers 13 residues. The germline V and J ends were trimmed by 4 bases and 3 bases, with 9 bases remaining between them. Germline loops: CDR1 LGHNA, CDR2 YNFKEQ. DNA for the CDR3: TGTGCCAGCAGCCTTCTGAGGGACACTGAAGCTTTCTTT. The encoded protein is CASSLLRDTEAFF.

The chain joins TRBV2 to TRBJ2-7; 12 bases fit TRBD2. The CDR3 is 16 amino acids. Per germline, CDR1 SNHLY and CDR2 FYNNEI. The V and J ends lost 2 bases and 4 bases, in that order; junction bases with no gene match: 6. The CDR3 bases are TGTGCCAGCAGTGAAAGTCGGCTAGCGGGGGGGTACGAGCAGTACGTC. Its protein product is CASSESRLAGGYEQYV.

With regard to this clonotype: A much larger clonotype is one base distant, so this may be a read error. This rearrangement joins TRBV6-2 or TRBV6-3 to TRBJ2-4; 13 bases line up with TRBD2. CDR3 length: 15 amino acids. Germline-derived CDR1 and CDR2 are MNHEY and SVGEGT. CDR3 nucleotides: TGTGCCAGCAGTGGGACTAGCGGGGAAGGGGACATTAAGTACTTC. This encodes CASSGTSGEGDIKYF.

This chain joins TRBV11-2 and TRBJ1-1, with D hard to call. Trimming left V 2 bases short and J 10 bases short, with 20 bases between. CDR1 SGHAT and CDR2 FQNNGV come from the germline V gene. CDR3 size: 15 residues. This CDR3 reads CASSLTPRATLSAFF. The CDR3 DNA sequence: TGTGCCAGCAGCTTAACCCCGCGGGCCACCCTCTCAGCTTTCTTT.

The V and J genes are TRBV27 and TRBJ2-3, with TRBD2 matching 7 bases. V shed 3 bases and J 4 bases; nucleotides not matched to a gene: 4. Germline-derived CDR1 and CDR2 are MNHEY and SMNVEV (reference sequence). This CDR3 contains 14 residues. CDR3 in amino acids: CASSLPGLADTQYF. CDR3 coding DNA: TGTGCCAGCAGTTTGCCCGGACTAGCAGATACGCAGTATTTT.

This clonotype occurred a few times. This sequence joins TRBV7-6 and TRBJ2-7, with 11 bases fitting TRBD2. This CDR3 is built from 14 residues. Losses at the gene ends were 6 bases for V and 3 bases for J; bases not matched to a gene: 4. Germline V gives CDR1 SGHVS, CDR2 FNYEAQ. The DNA for the CDR3 is TGTGCCAGCAGTATGGGGACTAGCGGCTACGAGCAGTACTTC. Translated, it gives CASSMGTSGYEQYF.

This clonotype appeared a few times. The chain joins TRBV3-1 to TRBJ2-3; D unresolved. There are 12 residues in the CDR3. Germline V gives CDR1 LGHDT, CDR2 YNNKEL (reference sequence). Trimming took off 3 bases at V and 6 bases at J, with 7 bases between the two ends. The CDR3, as DNA: TGTGCCAGCAGCCACCAGGCGGATACGCAGTATTTT. Protein sequence: CASSHQADTQYF.

This clonotype was found a few times. The chain recombines TRBV6-2 or TRBV6-3 with TRBJ2-3; no reliable D call. The germline V gene encodes CDR1 MNHEY and CDR2 SVGEGT. Deletions cut 6 bases from V and 4 bases from J, with 14 bases between. The CDR3 length is 14 residues. The CDR3 coding sequence is TGTGCCAGCAGCCTGGTAGGGCTCGCAGATACGCAGTATTTT. Protein product: CASSLVGLADTQYF.

This sequence joins TRBV28 and TRBJ1-5; tentative D call: TRBD1 (5 bases). Germline lookup yields CDR1 MDHEN and CDR2 SYDVKM. The ends were cut back, 6 bases at V and 2 bases at J, with 20 bases in the middle. The CDR3 has 17 residues. The CDR3 region is CASSPSTPEGGNQPQHF. CDR3 DNA: TGTGCCAGCAGCCCATCCACGCCCGAAGGGGGCAATCAGCCCCAGCATTTT.

This clonotype was seen more than once but under ten times. This rearrangement joins TRBV6-5 to TRBJ1-5; D possibly corresponds to TRBD1 (6 bases). V was cut by 5 bases and J by 5 bases, with 10 bases left in between. The CDR3 length is 13 residues. CDR1 and CDR2 from the germline V gene are MNHEY and SVGAGI. CDR3 DNA: TGTGCCAGCAGTACAGGACAGCATCAGCCCCAGCATTTT. The encoded protein is CASSTGQHQPQHF.

This clonotype was detected only a few times. The CDR3 here is CASSWRTGVWETQYF. For the CDR3, the DNA is TGTGCCAGCAGCTGGAGGACAGGGGTTTGGGAGACCCAGTACTTC. The rearrangement joins TRBV7-9 to TRBJ2-5, with TRBD1 matching over 9 bases. Losses at the gene ends were 4 bases for V and 5 bases for J; bases not matched to a gene: 8. Germline V lookup: CDR1 SEHNR, CDR2 FQNEAQ (reference sequence). This CDR3 is 15 amino acids long.